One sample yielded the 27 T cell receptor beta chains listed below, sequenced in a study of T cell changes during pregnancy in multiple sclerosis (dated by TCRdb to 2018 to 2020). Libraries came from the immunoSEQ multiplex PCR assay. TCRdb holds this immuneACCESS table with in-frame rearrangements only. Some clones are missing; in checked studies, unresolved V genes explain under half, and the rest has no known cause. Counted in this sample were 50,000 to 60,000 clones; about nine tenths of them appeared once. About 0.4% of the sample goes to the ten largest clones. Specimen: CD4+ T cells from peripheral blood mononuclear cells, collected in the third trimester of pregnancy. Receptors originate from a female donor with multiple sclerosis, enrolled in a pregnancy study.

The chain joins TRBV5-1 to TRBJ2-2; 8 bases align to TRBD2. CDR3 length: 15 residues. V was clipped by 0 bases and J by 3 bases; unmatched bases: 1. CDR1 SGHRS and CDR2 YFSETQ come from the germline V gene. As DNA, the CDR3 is TGCGCCAGCAGCTTGGCGACTAGCGACACCGGGGAGCTGTTTTTT. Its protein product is CASSLATSDTGELFF.

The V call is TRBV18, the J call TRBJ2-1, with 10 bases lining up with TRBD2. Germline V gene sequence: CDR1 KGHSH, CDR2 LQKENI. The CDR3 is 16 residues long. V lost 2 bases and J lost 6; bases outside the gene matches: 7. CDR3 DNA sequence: TGTGCCAGCTCACCAGATCAAGCGGGGGGGCCCAATGAGCAGTTCTTC. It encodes CASSPDQAGGPNEQFF.

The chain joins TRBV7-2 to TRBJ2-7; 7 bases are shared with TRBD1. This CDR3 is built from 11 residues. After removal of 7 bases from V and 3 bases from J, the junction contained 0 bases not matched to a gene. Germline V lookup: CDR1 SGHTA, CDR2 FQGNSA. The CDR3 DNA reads TGTGCCAGCACAGGGGGCTACGAGCAGTACTTC. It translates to CASTGGYEQYF.

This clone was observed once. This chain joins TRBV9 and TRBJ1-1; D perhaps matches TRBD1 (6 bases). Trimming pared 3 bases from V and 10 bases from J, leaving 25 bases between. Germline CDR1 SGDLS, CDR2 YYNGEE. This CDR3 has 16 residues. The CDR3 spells CASSAHPQGQAVGAFF. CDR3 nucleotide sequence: TGTGCCAGCAGCGCCCACCCACAGGGCCAGGCCGTCGGAGCTTTCTTT.

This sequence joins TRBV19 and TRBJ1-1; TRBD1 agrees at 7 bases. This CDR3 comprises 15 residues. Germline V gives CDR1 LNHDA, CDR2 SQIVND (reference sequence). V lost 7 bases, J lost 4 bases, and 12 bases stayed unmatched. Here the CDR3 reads CASTPTGQGGTEAFF. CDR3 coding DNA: TGTGCCAGTACCCCAACTGGGCAGGGGGGCACTGAAGCTTTCTTT.

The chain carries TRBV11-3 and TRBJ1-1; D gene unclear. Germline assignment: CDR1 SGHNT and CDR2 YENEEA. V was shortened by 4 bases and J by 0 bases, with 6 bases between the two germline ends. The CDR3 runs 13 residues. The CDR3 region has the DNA TGTGCCAGCAGCTCAGATATGAACACTGAAGCTTTCTTT. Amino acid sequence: CASSSDMNTEAFF. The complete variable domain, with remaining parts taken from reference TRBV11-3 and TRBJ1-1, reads EAGVVQSPRYKIIEKKQPVAFWCNPISGHNTLYWYLQNLGQGPELLIRYENEEAVDDSQLPKDRFSAERLKGVDSTLKIQPAELGDSAVYLCASSSDMNTEAFFGQGTRLTVV.

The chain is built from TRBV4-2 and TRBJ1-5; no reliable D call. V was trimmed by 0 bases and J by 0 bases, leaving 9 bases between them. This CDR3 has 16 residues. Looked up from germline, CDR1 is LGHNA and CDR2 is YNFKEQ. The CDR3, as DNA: TGTGCCAGCAGCCAAGATGAGAGGAATAGCAATCAGCCCCAGCATTTT. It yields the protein CASSQDERNSNQPQHF.

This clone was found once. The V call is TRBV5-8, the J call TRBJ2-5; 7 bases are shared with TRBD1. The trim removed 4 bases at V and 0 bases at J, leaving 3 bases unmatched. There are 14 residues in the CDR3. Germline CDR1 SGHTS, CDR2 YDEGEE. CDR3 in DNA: TGTGCCAGCAGCCGGGGACAGAACCAAGAGACCCAGTACTTC. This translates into CASSRGQNQETQYF.

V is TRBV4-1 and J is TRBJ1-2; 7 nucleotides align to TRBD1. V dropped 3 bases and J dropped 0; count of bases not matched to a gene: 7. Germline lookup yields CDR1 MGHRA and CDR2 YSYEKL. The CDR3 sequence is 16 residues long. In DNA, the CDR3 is TGCGCCAGCAGCCAGGGGGTTGACAGGGCTAACTATGGCTACACCTTC. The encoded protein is CASSQGVDRANYGYTF.

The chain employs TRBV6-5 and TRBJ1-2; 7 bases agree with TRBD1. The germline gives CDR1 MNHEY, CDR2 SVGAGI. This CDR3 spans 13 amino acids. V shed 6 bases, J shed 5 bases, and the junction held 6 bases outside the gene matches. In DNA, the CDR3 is TGTGCCAGCAGGACAGGGCGTCGGTATGGCTACACCTTC. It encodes CASRTGRRYGYTF.

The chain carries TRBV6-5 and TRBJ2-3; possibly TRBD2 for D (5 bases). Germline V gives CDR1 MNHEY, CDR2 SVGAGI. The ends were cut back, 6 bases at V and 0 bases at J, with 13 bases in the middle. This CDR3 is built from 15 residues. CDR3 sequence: CASRRTLTSTDTQYF. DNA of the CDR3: TGTGCCAGCAGGCGGACTCTCACTAGCACAGATACGCAGTATTTT.

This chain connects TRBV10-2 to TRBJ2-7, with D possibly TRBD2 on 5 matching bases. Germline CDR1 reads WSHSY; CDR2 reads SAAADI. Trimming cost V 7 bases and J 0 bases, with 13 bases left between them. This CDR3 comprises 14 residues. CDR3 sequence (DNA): TGCGCCAGCAAAAACGGACTGAGCTCCTACGAGCAGTACTTC. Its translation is CASKNGLSSYEQYF.

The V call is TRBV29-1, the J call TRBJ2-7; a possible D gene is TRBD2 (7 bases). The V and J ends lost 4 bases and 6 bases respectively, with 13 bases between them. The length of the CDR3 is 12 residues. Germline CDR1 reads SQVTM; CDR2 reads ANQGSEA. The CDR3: CSVGREGVEQYF. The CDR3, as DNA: TGCAGCGTTGGAAGGGAGGGGGTCGAGCAGTACTTC.

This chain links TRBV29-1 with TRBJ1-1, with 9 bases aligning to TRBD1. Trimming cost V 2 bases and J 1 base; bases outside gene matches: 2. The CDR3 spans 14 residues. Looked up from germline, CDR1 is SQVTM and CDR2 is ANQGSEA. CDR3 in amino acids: CSVESGQGNTEAFF. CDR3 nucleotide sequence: TGCAGCGTTGAATCGGGACAGGGGAACACTGAAGCTTTCTTT.

CDR3 protein: CASTITSGPQHF. In DNA, the CDR3 is TGTGCCAGCACTATAACGAGCGGGCCCCAGCATTTT. The chain carries TRBV6-1 and TRBJ1-5; the D is unclear. Germline V gene data show CDR1 as MNHNS and CDR2 as SASEGT. Trimming removed 7 bases at V and 9 bases at J, with 13 bases between. The length of the CDR3 is 12 residues.

CDR3 nucleotide sequence: TGCGCCAGCAGCTTGGGGACTAGCGGGCCTTCCTACGAGCAGTACTTC. Residues: CASSLGTSGPSYEQYF. The chain combines TRBV5-1 with TRBJ2-7, with 11 bases that match TRBD2. With 0 bases clipped from V and 1 base from J, the junction kept 3 bases outside the gene matches. The CDR3 length is 16 residues. The germline CDR1 and CDR2 sequences are SGHRS and YFSETQ. Filled out from reference TRBV5-1 and TRBJ2-7, the complete variable domain reads KAGVTQTPRYLIKTRGQQVTLSCSPISGHRSVSWYQQTPGQGLQFLFEYFSETQRNKGNFPGRFSGRQFSNSRSEMNVSTLELGDSALYLCASSLGTSGPSYEQYFGPGTRLTVT.

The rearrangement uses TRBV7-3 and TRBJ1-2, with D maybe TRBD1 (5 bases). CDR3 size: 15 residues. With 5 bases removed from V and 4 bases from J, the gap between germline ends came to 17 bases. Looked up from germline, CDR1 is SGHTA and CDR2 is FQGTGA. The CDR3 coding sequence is TGTGCCAGCAGCAAAAATCAGGCCAGGGTCTATGGCTACACCTTC. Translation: CASSKNQARVYGYTF.

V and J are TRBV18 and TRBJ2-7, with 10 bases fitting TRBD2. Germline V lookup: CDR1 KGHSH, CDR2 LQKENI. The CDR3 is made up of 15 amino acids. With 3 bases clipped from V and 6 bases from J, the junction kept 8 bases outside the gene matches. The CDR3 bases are TGTGCCAGCTCACCCGCACTAGCGGGAACACGCGAGCAGTACTTC. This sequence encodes CASSPALAGTREQYF.

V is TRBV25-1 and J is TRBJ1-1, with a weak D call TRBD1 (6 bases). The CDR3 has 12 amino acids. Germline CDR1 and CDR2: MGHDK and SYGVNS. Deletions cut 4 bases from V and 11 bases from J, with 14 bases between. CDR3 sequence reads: CASSGQKRGAFF. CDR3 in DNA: TGTGCCAGCAGTGGACAAAAGAGGGGGGCTTTCTTT. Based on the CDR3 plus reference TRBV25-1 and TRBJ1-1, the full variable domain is EADIYQTPRYLVIGTGKKITLECSQTMGHDKMYWYQQDPGMELHLIHYSYGVNSTEKGDLSSESTVSRIRTEHFPLTLESARPSHTSQYLCASSGQKRGAFFGQGTRLTVV.

Here the CDR3 reads CASSQQANTEAFF. The CDR3 DNA follows: TGTGCCAGCAGCCAACAGGCGAACACTGAAGCTTTCTTT. The chain recombines TRBV7-2 with TRBJ1-1, with D possibly TRBD1 on 5 matching bases. V shed 5 bases and J shed 1 base, with 8 bases lying between them. There are 13 residues in the CDR3. Germline lookup yields CDR1 SGHTA and CDR2 FQGNSA.

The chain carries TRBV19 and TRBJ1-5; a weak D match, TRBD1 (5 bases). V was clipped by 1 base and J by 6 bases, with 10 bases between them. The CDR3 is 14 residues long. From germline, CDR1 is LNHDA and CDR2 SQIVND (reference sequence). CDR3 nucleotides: TGTGCCAGTAGTATAGGGGGCTTAGGTCAGCCCCAGCATTTT. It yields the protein CASSIGGLGQPQHF.

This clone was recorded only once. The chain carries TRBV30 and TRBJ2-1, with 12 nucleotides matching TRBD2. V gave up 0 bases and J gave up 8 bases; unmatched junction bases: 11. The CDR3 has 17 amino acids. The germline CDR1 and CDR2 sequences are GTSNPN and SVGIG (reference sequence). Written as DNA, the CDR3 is TGTGCCTGGAGTGTATTGTCCCTAGCGGGGGGGCCCGATGAGCAGTTCTTC. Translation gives CAWSVLSLAGGPDEQFF.

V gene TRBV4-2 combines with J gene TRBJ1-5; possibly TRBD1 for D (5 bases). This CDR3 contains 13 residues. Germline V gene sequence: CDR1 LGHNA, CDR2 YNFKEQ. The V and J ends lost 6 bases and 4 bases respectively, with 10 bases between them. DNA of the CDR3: TGTGCCAGCAGGGGGGGGAGTAATCAGCCCCAGCATTTT. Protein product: CASRGGSNQPQHF.

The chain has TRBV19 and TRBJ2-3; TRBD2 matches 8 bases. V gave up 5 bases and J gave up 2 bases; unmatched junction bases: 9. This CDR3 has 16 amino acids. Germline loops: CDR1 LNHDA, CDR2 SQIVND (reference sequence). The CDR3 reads CASSPSSGRNTDTQYF. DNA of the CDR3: TGTGCCAGTAGTCCCTCTAGCGGGCGCAACACAGATACGCAGTATTTT.

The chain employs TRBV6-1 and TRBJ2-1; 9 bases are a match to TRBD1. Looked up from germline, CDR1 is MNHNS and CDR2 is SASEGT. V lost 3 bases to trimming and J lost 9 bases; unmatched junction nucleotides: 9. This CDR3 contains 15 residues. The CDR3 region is CASSDPGQGNSEQFF. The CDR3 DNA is TGTGCCAGCAGTGACCCGGGACAGGGCAATTCTGAGCAGTTCTTC.

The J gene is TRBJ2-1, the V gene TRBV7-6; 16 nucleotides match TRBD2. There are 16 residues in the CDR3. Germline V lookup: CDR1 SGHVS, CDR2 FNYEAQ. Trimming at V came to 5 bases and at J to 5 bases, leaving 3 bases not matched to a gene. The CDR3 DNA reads TGTGCCAGCAGCCCGGGACTAGCGGGAGGGAACAATGAGCAGTTCTTC. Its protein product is CASSPGLAGGNNEQFF.

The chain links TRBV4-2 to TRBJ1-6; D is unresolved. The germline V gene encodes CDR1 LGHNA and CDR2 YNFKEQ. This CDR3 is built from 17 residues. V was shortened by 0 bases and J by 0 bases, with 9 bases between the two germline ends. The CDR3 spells CASSQDLHSSYNSPLHF. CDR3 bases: TGTGCCAGCAGCCAAGATCTTCACAGCTCCTATAATTCACCCCTCCACTTT.